These 17 T cell receptor beta chains were sequenced from one sample in a study of CXCR3-negative and CXCR3-positive naive CD8 T cells. General study points: In CXCR3-positive naive cells, the TRB CDR3s were more hydrophobic than in CXCR3-negative naive cells.

The TRB libraries of cDNA were built by UMI-labeled 5' RACE. Following a re-call of the 5' RACE reads, TCRdb has one entry per CDR3 protein and lacks DNA. Across 120,000 to 150,000 distinct CDR3 sequences, the top ten clones capture 0.25% to 0.35% of the sample. No antigen has been identified for these receptors. The sequencing input was naive CXCR3+ CD8+ T cells from blood. Subset defined: CD45RO-CCR7+CD27+CD95- naive CD8+ T cells expressing CXCR3 (TNR3+). Receptor source: a human donor in good health. Some clones in this sample may be carry-over from other donors' samples.

The CDR3 here is CASSLTGTYPFNEQFF. The rearrangement uses TRBV7-2 and TRBJ2-1; the TRBD2 assignment by TCRdb is unverifiable without DNA. Germline V gives CDR1 SGHTA, CDR2 FQGNSA. This CDR3 has 16 residues.

The chain couples TRBV20-1 to TRBJ2-1; TCRdb reports TRBD2, a call that lacks DNA to check it against. This CDR3 comprises 16 residues. Germline assignment: CDR1 DFQATT and CDR2 SNEGSKA (reference sequence). The CDR3 spells CSARDVGELVQGEQFF.

The CDR3 sequence is CASSLQDGSSYEQYF. The genes are TRBV5-1 and TRBJ2-7. Per germline, CDR1 SGHRS and CDR2 YFSETQ. The CDR3 contains 15 residues.

The chain employs TRBV29-1 and TRBJ2-1. CDR1 and CDR2 (germline): SQVTM, ANQGSEA. There are 12 residues in the CDR3. The CDR3 here is CSVVSSYNEQFF.

The rearrangement joins TRBV6-2 or TRBV6-3 to TRBJ2-2; TCRdb's D call of TRBD2 is untestable without DNA. The CDR3 covers 13 residues. Germline CDR1 and CDR2: MNHEY and SVGEGT. CDR3 amino acids: CASRRENTGELFF.

The rearrangement uses TRBV7-2 and TRBJ2-3. Germline values: CDR1 SGHTA, CDR2 FQGNSA. The CDR3 is 11 residues long. The CDR3 is CASSWGDTQYF.

The chain couples TRBV6-5 to TRBJ2-1. CDR1 and CDR2 from the germline V gene are MNHEY and SVGAGI. CDR3 length: 15 amino acids. The CDR3 is CASSYDQSSYNEQFF.

J is TRBJ2-1 and V is TRBV11-3; with no DNA, the TCRdb D assignment of TRBD2 cannot be verified. The germline V gene has CDR1 SGHNT and CDR2 YENEEA. The CDR3 consists of 16 residues. The CDR3: CASRARGVSSYNEQFF.

The V and J genes are TRBV4-1 and TRBJ2-2; TCRdb designates TRBD1, a call that cannot be tested without DNA. Germline CDR1 is MGHRA and CDR2 is YSYEKL. CDR3 size: 18 residues. This CDR3 is CASSQDGHGTGGFGELFF.

The genes are TRBV19 and TRBJ2-7; TCRdb reports TRBD1, a call that lacks DNA to check it against. The CDR3 length is 15 residues. Germline CDR1 and CDR2: LNHDA and SQIVND (reference sequence). The CDR3 sequence: CASTPSLRDSYEQYF.

V gene TRBV29-1 combines with J gene TRBJ2-2. The CDR3 has 13 amino acids. Germline loops: CDR1 SQVTM, CDR2 ANQGSEA. CDR3 sequence reads: CSVARSNTGELFF.

This chain links TRBV5-1 with TRBJ2-5; the D gene TCRdb calls, TRBD1, cannot be checked with no DNA. The CDR3 is made up of 15 amino acids. CDR1 SGHRS and CDR2 YFSETQ come from the germline V gene. Here the CDR3 reads CASSSPDRGGETQYF.

The chain links TRBV12-3 or TRBV12-4 to TRBJ2-5; TCRdb returns TRBD1, unconfirmable since there is no DNA. The CDR3 has 17 amino acids. The chain's CDR3 is CASSLSPAPIGEETQYF.

V usage is TRBV27 and J usage is TRBJ1-2; TCRdb lists TRBD1, though no DNA is available to test this call. Germline CDR1 MNHEY, CDR2 SMNVEV (reference sequence). The CDR3 is 16 amino acids. This chain's CDR3 is CASRATRDRGNYGYTF.

The V and J genes are TRBV12-3 or TRBV12-4 and TRBJ1-2; without DNA, the TCRdb call of TRBD1 cannot be checked. The CDR3 is made up of 13 amino acids. The CDR3 reads CASSFEGADGYTF.

The V gene is TRBV11-2, the J gene TRBJ2-1; TCRdb designates TRBD2, a call that cannot be tested without DNA. Germline V CDR1 and CDR2: SGHAT, FQNNGV. The CDR3 is made up of 17 amino acids. The CDR3 loop is CASSLGASGLSYNEQFF. Using reference TRBV11-2 and TRBJ2-1 for the parts outside the CDR3, the full variable domain is EAGVAQSPRYKIIEKRQSVAFWCNPISGHATLYWYQQILGQGPKLLIQFQNNGVVDDSQLPKDRFSAERLKGVDSTLKIQPAKLEDSAVYLCASSLGASGLSYNEQFFGPGTRLTVL.

The chain joins TRBV20-1 to TRBJ1-1; no DNA is available, so the TRBD1 call from TCRdb remains unchecked. The CDR3 covers 17 residues. CDR1 is DFQATT, CDR2 SNEGSKA, per germline (reference sequence). CDR3: CSARDGQGKWVNTEAFF.